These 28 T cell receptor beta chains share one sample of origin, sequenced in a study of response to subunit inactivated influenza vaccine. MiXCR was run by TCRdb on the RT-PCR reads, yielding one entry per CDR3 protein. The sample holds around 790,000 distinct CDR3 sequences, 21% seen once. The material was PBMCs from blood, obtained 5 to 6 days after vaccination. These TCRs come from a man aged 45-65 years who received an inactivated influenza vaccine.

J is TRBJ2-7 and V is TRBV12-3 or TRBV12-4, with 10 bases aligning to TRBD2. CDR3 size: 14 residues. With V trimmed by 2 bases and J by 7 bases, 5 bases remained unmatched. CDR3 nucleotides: TGTGCCAGCAGTTTATTAGCGGGAGGTTGGGAGCAGTACTTC. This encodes CASSLLAGGWEQYF.

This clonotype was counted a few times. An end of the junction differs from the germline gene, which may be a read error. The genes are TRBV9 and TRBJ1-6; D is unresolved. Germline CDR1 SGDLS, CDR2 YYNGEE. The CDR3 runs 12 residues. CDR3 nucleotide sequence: TGTGCCAGCGGATTGATTAATACACCCCTCCACTTT. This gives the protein CASGLINTPLHF.

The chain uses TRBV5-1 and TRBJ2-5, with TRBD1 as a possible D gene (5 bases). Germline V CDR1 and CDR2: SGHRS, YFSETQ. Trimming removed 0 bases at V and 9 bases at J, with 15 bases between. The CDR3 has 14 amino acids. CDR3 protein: CASSLDRSDAAQYF. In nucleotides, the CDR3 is TGCGCCAGCAGCTTGGACAGGTCTGACGCGGCCCAGTACTTC.

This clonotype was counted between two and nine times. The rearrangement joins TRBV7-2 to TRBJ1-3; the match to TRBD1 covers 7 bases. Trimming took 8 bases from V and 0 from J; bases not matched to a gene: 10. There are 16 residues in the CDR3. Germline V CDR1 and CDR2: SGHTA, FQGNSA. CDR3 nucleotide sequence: TGTGCCAGCTCCCCGGACAGGTCCGACTCTGGAAACACCATATATTTT. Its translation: CASSPDRSDSGNTIYF.

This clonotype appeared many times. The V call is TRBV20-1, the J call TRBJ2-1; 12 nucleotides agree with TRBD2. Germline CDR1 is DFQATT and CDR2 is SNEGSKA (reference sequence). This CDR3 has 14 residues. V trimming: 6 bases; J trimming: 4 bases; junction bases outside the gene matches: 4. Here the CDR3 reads CSAPTSGSYNEQFF. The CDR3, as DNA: TGCAGTGCCCCGACTAGCGGGAGTTACAATGAGCAGTTCTTC.

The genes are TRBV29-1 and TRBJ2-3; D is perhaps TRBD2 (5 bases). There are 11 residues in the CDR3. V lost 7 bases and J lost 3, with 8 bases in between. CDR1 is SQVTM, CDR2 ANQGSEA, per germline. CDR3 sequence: CSGGSTDTQYF. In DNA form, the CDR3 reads TGCAGCGGAGGGTCGACAGATACGCAGTATTTT.

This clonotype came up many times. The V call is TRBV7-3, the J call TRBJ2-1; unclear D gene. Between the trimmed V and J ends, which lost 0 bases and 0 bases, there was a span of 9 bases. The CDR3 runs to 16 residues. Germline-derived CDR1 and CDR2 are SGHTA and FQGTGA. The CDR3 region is CASSLTRASSYNEQFF. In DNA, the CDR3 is TGTGCCAGCAGCTTAACTAGGGCTAGCTCCTACAATGAGCAGTTCTTC.

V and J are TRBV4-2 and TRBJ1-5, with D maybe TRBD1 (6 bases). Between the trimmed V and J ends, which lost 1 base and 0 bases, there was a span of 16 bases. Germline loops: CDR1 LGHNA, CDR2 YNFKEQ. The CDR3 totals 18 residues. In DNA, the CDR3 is TGTGCCAGCAGCCAAGGATCGGGGGGGCGATTTAGCAATCAGCCCCAGCATTTT. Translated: CASSQGSGGRFSNQPQHF.

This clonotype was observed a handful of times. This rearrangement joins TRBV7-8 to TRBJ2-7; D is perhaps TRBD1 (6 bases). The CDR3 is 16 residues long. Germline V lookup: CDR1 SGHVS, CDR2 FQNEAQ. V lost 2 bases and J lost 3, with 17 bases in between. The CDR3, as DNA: TGTGCCAGCAGCTTAATCAGGGGCCCTACTCTCTACGAGCAGTACTTC. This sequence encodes CASSLIRGPTLYEQYF.

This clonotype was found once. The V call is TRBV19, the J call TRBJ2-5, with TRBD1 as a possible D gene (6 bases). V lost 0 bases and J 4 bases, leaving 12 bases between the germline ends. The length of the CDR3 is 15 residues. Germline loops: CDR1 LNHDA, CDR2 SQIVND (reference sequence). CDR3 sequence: CASSIDLQGPETQYF. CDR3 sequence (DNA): TGTGCCAGTAGTATAGATCTACAGGGTCCAGAGACCCAGTACTTC.

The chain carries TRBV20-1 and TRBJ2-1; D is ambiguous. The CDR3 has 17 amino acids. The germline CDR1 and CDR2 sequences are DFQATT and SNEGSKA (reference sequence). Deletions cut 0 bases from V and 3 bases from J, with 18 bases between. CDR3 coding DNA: TGCAGTGCTAGAGATCACCATTCCGGGCGCGGCTACAATGAGCAGTTCTTC. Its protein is CSARDHHSGRGYNEQFF.

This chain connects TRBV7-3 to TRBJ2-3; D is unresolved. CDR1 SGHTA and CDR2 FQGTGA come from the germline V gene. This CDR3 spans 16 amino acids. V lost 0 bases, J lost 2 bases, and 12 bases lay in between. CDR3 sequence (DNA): TGTGCCAGCAGCTTAACGTCAGCCCTCTTCACAGATACGCAGTATTTT. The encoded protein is CASSLTSALFTDTQYF.

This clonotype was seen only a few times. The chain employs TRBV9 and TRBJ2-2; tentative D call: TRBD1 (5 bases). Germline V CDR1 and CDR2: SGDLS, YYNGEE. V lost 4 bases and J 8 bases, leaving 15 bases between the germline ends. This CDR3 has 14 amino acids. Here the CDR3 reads CASSPLVGVGELFF. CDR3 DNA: TGTGCCAGCAGCCCCCTTGTAGGGGTTGGGGAGCTGTTTTTT. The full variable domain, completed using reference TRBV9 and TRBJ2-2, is DSGVTQTPKHLITATGQRVTLRCSPRSGDLSVYWYQQSLDQGLQFLIQYYNGEERAKGNILERFSAQQFPDLHSELNLSSLELGDSALYFCASSPLVGVGELFFGEGSRLTVL.

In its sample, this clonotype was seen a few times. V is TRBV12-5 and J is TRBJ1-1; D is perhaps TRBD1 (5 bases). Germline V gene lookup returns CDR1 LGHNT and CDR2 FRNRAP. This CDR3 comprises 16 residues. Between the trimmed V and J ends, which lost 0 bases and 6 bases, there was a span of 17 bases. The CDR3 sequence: CASGLVLSQGISEAFF. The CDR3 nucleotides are TGTGCTAGTGGTTTGGTACTCTCGCAGGGAATATCTGAAGCTTTCTTT.

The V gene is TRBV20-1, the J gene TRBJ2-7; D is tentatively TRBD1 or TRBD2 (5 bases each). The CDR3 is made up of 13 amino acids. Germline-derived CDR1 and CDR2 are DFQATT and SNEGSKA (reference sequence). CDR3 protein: CSVDRGRENEQYF. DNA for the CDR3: TGCAGCGTCGATCGGGGCAGGGAGAACGAGCAGTACTTC.

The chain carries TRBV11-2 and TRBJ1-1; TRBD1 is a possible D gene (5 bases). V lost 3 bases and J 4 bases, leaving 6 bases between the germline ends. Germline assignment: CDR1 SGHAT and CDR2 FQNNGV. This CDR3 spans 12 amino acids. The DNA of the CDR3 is TGTGCCAGCAGCTTGGGGACCACTGAAGCTTTCTTT. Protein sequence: CASSLGTTEAFF.

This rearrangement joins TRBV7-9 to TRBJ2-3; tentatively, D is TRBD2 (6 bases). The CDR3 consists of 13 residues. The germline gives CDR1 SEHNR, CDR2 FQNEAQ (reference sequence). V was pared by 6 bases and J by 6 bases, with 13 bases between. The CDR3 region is CASRRTNLDTQYF. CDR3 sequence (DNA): TGTGCCAGCAGGCGGACTAACTTGGATACGCAGTATTTT.

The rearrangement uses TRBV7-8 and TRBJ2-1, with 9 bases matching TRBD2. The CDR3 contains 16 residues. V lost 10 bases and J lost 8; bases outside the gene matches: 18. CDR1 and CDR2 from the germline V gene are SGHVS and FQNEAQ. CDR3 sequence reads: CAIAWVGLANHDEQFF. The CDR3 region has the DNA TGTGCCATCGCCTGGGTCGGACTAGCGAATCATGATGAGCAGTTCTTC.

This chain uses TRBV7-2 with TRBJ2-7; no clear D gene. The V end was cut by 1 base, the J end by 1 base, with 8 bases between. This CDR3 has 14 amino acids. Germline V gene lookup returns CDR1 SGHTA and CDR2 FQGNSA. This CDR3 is CASSLEIVSYEQYF. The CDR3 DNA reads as TGTGCCAGCAGCTTAGAAATCGTGTCCTACGAGCAGTACTTC.

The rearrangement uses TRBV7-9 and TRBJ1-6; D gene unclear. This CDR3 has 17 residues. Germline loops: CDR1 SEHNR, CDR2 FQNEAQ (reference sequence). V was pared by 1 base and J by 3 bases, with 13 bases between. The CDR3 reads CASSLVLSGDYNSPLHF. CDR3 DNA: TGTGCCAGCAGCTTAGTGTTGTCCGGAGACTATAATTCACCCCTCCACTTT.

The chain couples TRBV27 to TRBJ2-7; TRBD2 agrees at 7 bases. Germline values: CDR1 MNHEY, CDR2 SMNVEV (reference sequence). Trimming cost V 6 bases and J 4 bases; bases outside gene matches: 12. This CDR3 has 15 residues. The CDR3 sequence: CASSRGEGTGYEQYF. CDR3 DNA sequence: TGTGCCAGCAGCCGCGGGGAGGGGACTGGGTACGAGCAGTACTTC.

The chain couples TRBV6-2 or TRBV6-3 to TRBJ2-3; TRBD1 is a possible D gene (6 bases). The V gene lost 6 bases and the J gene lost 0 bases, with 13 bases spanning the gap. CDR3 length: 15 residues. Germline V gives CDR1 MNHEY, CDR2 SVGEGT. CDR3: CASSRSRGSTDTQYF. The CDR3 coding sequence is TGTGCCAGCAGCCGGTCCAGGGGTAGCACAGATACGCAGTATTTT.

This chain's CDR3 is CSVGTRGGEQYF. The CDR3 nucleotides are TGCAGCGTGGGGACAAGGGGTGGCGAGCAGTACTTC. The V and J genes are TRBV29-1 and TRBJ2-7; possibly TRBD1 for D (6 bases). Germline-derived CDR1 and CDR2 are SQVTM and ANQGSEA. This CDR3 has 12 amino acids. The ends were cut back, 6 bases at V and 6 bases at J, with 15 bases in the middle.

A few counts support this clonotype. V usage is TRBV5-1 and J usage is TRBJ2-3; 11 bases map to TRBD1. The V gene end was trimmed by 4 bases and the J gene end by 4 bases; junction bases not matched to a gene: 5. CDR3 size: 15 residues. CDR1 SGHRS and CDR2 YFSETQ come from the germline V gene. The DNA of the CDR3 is TGCGCCAGCAGCCCGGACAGGGGGCACGCAGATACGCAGTATTTT. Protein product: CASSPDRGHADTQYF.

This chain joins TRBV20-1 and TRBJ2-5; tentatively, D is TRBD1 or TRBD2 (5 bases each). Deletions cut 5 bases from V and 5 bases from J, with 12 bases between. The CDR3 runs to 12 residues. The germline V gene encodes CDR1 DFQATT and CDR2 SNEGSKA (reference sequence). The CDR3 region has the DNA TGCAGTGCTGAGCCCTGGGGGGAGACCCAGTACTTC. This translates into CSAEPWGETQYF.

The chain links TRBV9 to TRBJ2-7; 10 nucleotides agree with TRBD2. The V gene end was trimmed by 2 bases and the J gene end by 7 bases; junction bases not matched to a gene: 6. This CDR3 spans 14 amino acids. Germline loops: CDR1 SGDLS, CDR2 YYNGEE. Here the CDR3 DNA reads TGTGCCAGCAGCGTCGGACTAGCGGAGAGGGAGCAGTACTTC. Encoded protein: CASSVGLAEREQYF.

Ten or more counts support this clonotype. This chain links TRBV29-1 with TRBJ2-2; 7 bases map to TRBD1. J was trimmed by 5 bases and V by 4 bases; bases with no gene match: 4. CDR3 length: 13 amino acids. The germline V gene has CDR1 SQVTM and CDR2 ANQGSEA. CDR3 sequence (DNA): TGCAGCGTTGGACAGGGAGCGACCGGGGAGCTGTTTTTT. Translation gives CSVGQGATGELFF.

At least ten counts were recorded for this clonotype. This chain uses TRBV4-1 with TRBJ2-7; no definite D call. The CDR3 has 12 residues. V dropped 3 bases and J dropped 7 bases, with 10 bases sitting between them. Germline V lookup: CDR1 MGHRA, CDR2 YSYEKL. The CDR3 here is CASSQPYGEQYF. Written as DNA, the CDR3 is TGCGCCAGCAGCCAGCCGTACGGGGAGCAGTACTTC.